The 3 T cell receptor beta chains in this list originate from one sample, sequenced in a study of T cell changes during pregnancy in multiple sclerosis. Assay: immunoSEQ multiplex PCR; the TCRdb copy retains only in-frame clones and omits some. The data show fewer than 40,000 clones, about nine tenths seen once. The sequencing here drew on CD8+ T cells from peripheral blood mononuclear cells, taken in the first trimester of pregnancy. The receptors were sampled from a female donor with multiple sclerosis, enrolled in a pregnancy study.

For the CDR3, the DNA is TGTGCCAGCAGCTTAGATGGACTAGCGGGGACGAGCACAGATACGCAGTATTTT. Encoded protein: CASSLDGLAGTSTDTQYF. The chain recombines TRBV11-2 with TRBJ2-3, with 12 bases lining up with TRBD2. The CDR3 runs 18 residues. Germline V gene lookup returns CDR1 SGHAT and CDR2 FQNNGV. V lost 0 bases to trimming and J lost 0 bases; unmatched junction nucleotides: 4. The full variable domain, its missing parts supplied by reference TRBV11-2 and TRBJ2-3, is EAGVAQSPRYKIIEKRQSVAFWCNPISGHATLYWYQQILGQGPKLLIQFQNNGVVDDSQLPKDRFSAERLKGVDSTLKIQPAKLEDSAVYLCASSLDGLAGTSTDTQYFGPGTRLTVL.

The CDR3 bases are TGTGCCAGCAGTCCGCACATCAACACCGGGGAGCTGTTTTTT. This codes for CASSPHINTGELFF. V gene TRBV27 combines with J gene TRBJ2-2; no reliable D call. Germline values: CDR1 MNHEY, CDR2 SMNVEV (reference sequence). CDR3 length: 14 amino acids. Trimming removed 5 bases from V and 2 bases from J, with 9 bases in between.

The chain carries TRBV10-1 and TRBJ2-1; 8 bases are shared with TRBD2. This CDR3 has 14 residues. The germline CDR1 and CDR2 sequences are WNHNN and SYGVQD (reference sequence). V dropped 0 bases and J dropped 8; count of bases not matched to a gene: 3. CDR3 nucleotides: TGCGCCAGCAGTGAGTCGGGACTAGGCGATGAGCAGTTCTTC. This gives the protein CASSESGLGDEQFF.